A few counts support the clone carrying this T cell receptor beta chain. Its specificity is unknown. The sample comes from a study of regulatory T cells in long-lasting Graves disease. General study points: Persistent disease samples used TRBV28, TRBJ1-2 and TRBJ2-5 preferentially.

Investigators prepared the TCR beta libraries by applying iRepertoire HTBI primers and Arm-PCR of CDR3 regions. Using its own MiXCR run on the multiplex PCR reads, TCRdb lists one record per CDR3 protein. The table shows over 450,000 distinct CDR3 sequences, with under 25% occurring only once. Time point here: persistent/refractory GD, antithyroid drugs over 5 years with positive TRAb. The authors made the TCR library using RNA they extracted from PBMCs. CDR3 length equals 15 residues. Germline loops: CDR1 SGHRS, CDR2 YFSETQ. With V trimmed by 7 bases and J by 5 bases, 10 bases remained unmatched. Sequencing used peripheral blood mononuclear cells (PBMCs), obtained when the disease was refractory, from a patient treated with antithyroid drugs. The receptor was isolated from a female donor with Graves disease. This chain connects TRBV5-1 to TRBJ2-2; 8 bases line up with TRBD2. CDR3 DNA sequence: TGCGCCAGCGGCCAAGGAGCGGGAGAAACCGGGGAGCTGTTTTTT. Translated, it gives CASGQGAGETGELFF.